This T cell receptor beta chain was identified during a study of early T cells in non-severe SARS-CoV-2 infection. Study at large: Investigators sequenced bulk RNA drawn from unsorted whole blood, and chains remained unpaired.

This clonotype appeared a few times. Its specificity is not known. The CDR3 runs to 12 residues. Deletions cut 4 bases from V and 4 bases from J, with 7 bases between. Germline assignment: CDR1 LGHNA and CDR2 YNFKEQ. Overall study findings and caveats: VDJdb-based matching was biased toward anti-spike CD8 responses and missed private and CD4 specificities.

Researchers attached unique molecular identifiers to individual cDNA molecules. TCRdb re-called the 5' RACE reads through MiXCR, storing one row per CDR3 protein. The sample holds 45,000 or so distinct CDR3 sequences, around 9.9% seen once. The sequenced sample consisted of whole blood. The rearrangement uses TRBV4-2 and TRBJ1-2; D perhaps matches TRBD1 (5 bases). The receptor was derived from an adult who was a healthcare worker with PCR-confirmed SARS-CoV-2 infection or an uninfected control (not recorded which). The CDR3 nucleotides are TGTGCCAGCAGCCGAGACAGCTATGGCTACACCTTC. It yields the protein CASSRDSYGYTF.